This T cell receptor (beta chain) derives from a study of shared clonotypes between healthy human individuals. V was trimmed by 0 bases and J by 2 bases, leaving 8 bases between them. Germline V gene sequence: CDR1 WSHSY, CDR2 SAAADI. This CDR3 region has 14 residues. Positive CCR7 selection of CD45RO-negative cells yielded the naive CD8 cells, and terminally differentiated effector memory CD45RA+ cells were excluded. Method: immunoSEQ multiplex PCR; TCRdb's copy keeps in-frame clones and lacks some. The sample carries 2 million to 2.5 million clones, approximately 94% recorded once. Specimen: naive CD8+ T cells sorted from blood. This rearrangement joins TRBV10-2 to TRBJ2-7; D is undetermined. The sequence derives from a man between 18 and 29 years old in good health. The DNA of the CDR3 is TGCGCCAGCAGTGAGTCGGTGGCCCCCTACGAGCAGTACTTC. This sequence encodes CASSESVAPYEQYF.